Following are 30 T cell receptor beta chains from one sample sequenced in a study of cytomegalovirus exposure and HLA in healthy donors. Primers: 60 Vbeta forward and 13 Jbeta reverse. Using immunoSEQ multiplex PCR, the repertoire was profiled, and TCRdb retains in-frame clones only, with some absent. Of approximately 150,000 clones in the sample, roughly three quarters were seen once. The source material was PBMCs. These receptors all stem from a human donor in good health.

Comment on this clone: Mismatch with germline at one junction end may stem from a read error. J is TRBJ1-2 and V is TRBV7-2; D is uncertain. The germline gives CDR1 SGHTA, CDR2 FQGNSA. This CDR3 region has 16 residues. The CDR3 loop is CASSLGARGSKYGYTF. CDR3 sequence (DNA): TGTGCCAGCAGCTTAGGCGCTCGCGGGTCTAAGTATGGCTACACCTTC.

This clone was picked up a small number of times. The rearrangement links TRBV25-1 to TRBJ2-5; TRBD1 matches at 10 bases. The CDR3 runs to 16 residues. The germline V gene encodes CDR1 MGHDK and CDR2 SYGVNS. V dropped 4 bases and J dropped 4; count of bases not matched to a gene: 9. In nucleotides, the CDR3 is TGTGCCAGCAGTGGGCCAGGGACAGGGGTCGCAGAGACCCAGTACTTC. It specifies CASSGPGTGVAETQYF. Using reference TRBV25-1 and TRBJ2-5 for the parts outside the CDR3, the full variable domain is EADIYQTPRYLVIGTGKKITLECSQTMGHDKMYWYQQDPGMELHLIHYSYGVNSTEKGDLSSESTVSRIRTEHFPLTLESARPSHTSQYLCASSGPGTGVAETQYFGPGTRLLVL.

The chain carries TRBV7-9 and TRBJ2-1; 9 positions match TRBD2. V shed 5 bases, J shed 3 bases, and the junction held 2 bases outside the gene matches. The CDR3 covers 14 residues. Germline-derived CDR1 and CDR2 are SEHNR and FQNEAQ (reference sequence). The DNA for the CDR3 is TGTGCCAGCAGCCCTAGCGGGATCTACAATGAGCAGTTCTTC. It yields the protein CASSPSGIYNEQFF.

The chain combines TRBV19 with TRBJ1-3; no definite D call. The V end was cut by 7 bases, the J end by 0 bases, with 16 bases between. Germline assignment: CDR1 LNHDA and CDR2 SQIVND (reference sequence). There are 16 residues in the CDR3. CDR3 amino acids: CASTEATRSSGNTIYF. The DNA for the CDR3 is TGTGCCAGTACGGAGGCTACCCGGAGCTCTGGAAACACCATATATTTT.

The CDR3 here is CATSRVRLAGGGETQYF. The CDR3 DNA is TGTGCCACCAGCAGAGTGCGACTAGCGGGAGGAGGGGAGACCCAGTACTTC. The V gene is TRBV15, the J gene TRBJ2-5, with TRBD2 matching 13 bases. Germline lookup yields CDR1 LNHNV and CDR2 YYDKDF (reference sequence). The CDR3 loop spans 17 amino acids. The V gene end was trimmed by 1 base and the J gene end by 5 bases; junction bases not matched to a gene: 7.

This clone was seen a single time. CDR3 DNA sequence: TGTGCCAGCAGTCCTCTCGGCACAGATACGCAGTATTTT. Translation: CASSPLGTDTQYF. The chain joins TRBV7-2 to TRBJ2-3; D gene uncertain. The V gene's germline CDR1 is SGHTA and CDR2 FQGNSA. Trimming pared 6 bases from V and 1 base from J, leaving 8 bases between. There are 13 residues in the CDR3.

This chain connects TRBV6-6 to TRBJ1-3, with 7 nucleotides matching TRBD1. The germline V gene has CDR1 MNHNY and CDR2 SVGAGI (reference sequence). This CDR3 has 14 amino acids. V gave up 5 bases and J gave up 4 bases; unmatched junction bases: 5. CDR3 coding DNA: TGTGCCAGCAGTCCGACAGGGTTGGGAAACACCATATATTTT. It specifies CASSPTGLGNTIYF.

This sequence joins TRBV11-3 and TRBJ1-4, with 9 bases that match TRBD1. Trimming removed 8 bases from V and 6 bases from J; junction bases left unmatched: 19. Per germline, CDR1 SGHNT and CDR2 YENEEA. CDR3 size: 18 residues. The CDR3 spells CASRSLGIRDRVDEKLFF. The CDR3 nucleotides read TGTGCCAGCCGCAGCTTAGGTATCCGGGACAGGGTGGATGAAAAACTGTTTTTT.

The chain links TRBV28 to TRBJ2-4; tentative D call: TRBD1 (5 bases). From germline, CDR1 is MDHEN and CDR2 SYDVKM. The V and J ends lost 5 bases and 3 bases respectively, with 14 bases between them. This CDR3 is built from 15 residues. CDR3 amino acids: CASSVTQGGKNIQYF. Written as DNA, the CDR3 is TGTGCCAGCAGTGTTACTCAGGGTGGCAAAAACATTCAGTACTTC.

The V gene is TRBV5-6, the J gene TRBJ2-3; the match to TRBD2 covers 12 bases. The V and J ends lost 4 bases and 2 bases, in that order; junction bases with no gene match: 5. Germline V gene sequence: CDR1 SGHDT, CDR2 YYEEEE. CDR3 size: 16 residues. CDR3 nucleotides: TGTGCCAGCAGCAAACTAGCGGGGGGAAACACAGATACGCAGTATTTT. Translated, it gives CASSKLAGGNTDTQYF.

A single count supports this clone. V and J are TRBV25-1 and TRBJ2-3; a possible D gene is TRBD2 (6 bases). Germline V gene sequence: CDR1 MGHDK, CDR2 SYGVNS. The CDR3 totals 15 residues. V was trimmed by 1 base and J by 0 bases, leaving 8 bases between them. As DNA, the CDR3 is TGTGCCAGCAGTGAATTGGCGGGGAGCACAGATACGCAGTATTTT. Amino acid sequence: CASSELAGSTDTQYF.

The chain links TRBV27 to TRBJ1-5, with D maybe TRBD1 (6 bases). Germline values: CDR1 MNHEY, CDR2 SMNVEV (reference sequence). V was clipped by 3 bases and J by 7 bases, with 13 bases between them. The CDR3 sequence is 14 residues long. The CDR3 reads CASSFRGVGQPQHF. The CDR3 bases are TGTGCCAGCAGTTTCAGGGGCGTAGGGCAGCCCCAGCATTTT.

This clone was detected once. CDR3 sequence reads: CASSYSGHSGKGGYTF. CDR3 bases: TGTGCCAGCAGTTACTCAGGGCATTCAGGGAAGGGTGGCTACACCTTC. V gene TRBV6-7 combines with J gene TRBJ1-2; a possible D gene is TRBD1 (5 bases). TRBV6-7 is assigned to the ORF class and has an uncertain function. V was clipped by 0 bases and J by 7 bases, with 18 bases between them. This CDR3 spans 16 amino acids.

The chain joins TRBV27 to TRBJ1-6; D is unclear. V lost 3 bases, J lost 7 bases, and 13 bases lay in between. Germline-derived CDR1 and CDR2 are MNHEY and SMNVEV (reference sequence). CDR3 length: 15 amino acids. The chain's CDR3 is CASSFSGGWNSPLHF. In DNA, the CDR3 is TGTGCCAGCAGTTTTAGTGGCGGTTGGAATTCACCCCTCCACTTT.

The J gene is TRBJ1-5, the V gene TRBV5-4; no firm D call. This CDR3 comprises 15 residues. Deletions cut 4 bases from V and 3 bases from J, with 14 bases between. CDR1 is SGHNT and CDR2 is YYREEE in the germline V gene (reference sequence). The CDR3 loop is CASSNGRENNQPQHF. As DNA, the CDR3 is TGTGCCAGCAGCAACGGTCGGGAGAACAATCAGCCCCAGCATTTT. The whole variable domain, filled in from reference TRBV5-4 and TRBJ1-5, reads ETGVTQSPTHLIKTRGQQVTLRCSSQSGHNTVSWYQQALGQGPQFIFQYYREEENGRGNFPPRFSGLQFPNYSSELNVNALELDDSALYLCASSNGRENNQPQHFGDGTRLSIL.

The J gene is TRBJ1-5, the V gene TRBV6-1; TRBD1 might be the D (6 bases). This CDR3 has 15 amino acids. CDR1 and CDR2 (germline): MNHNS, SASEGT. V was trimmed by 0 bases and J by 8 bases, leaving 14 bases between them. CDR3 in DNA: TGTGCCAGCAGTGAAGCCGGGGGGGGCTACGAGCCCCAGCATTTT. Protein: CASSEAGGGYEPQHF.

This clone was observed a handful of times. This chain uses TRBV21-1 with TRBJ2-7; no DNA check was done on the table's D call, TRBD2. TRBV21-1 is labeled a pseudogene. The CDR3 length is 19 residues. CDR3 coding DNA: TGTGCCAGCAGCAACGAGAATAGCGGGAGATGCTTTGGTTCCTACGAGCAGTACTTC. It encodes CASSNENSGRCFGSYEQYF.

The CDR3 here is CASSLTPPAGQETQYF. The DNA of the CDR3 is TGTGCCAGCAGCTTGACCCCCCCGGCGGGACAAGAGACCCAGTACTTC. The rearrangement joins TRBV7-9 to TRBJ2-5; possible D gene TRBD2, 6 bases. Germline-derived CDR1 and CDR2 are SEHNR and FQNEAQ (reference sequence). The CDR3 consists of 16 residues. Trimming pared 3 bases from V and 2 bases from J, leaving 16 bases between.

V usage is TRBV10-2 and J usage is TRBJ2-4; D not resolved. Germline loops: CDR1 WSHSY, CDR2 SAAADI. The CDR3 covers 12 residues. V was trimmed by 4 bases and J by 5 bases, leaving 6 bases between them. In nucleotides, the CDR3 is TGCGCCAGCAGTGGGAGACAAAACATTCAGTACTTC. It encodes CASSGRQNIQYF.

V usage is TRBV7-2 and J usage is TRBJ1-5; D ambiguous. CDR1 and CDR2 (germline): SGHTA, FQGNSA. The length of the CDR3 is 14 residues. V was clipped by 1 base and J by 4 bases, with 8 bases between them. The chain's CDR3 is CASSLVGGNQPQHF. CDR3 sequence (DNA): TGTGCCAGCAGCTTAGTAGGAGGGAATCAGCCCCAGCATTTT.

CDR3 loop: CASKLGRGLTHNEQFF. CDR3 nucleotide sequence: TGCGCCAGCAAGCTTGGCCGGGGACTTACCCACAATGAGCAGTTCTTC. The V call is TRBV5-1, the J call TRBJ2-1; TRBD2 might be the D (6 bases). The CDR3 has 16 residues. CDR1 and CDR2 (germline): SGHRS, YFSETQ. Trimming removed 6 bases from V and 5 bases from J, with 21 bases in between.

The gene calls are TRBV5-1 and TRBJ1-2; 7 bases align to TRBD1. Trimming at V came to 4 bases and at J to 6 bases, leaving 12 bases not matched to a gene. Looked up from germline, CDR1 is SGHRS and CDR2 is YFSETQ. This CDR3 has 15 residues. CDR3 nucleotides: TGCGCCAGCAGCGTAAAGACAGGGAAGGTGGATGGCTACACCTTC. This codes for CASSVKTGKVDGYTF.

The CDR3 DNA reads as TGTGCCAGTAGCGGGAGTTATTCCTACGAGCAGTACTTC. Its protein is CASSGSYSYEQYF. This chain links TRBV19 with TRBJ2-7; possibly TRBD2 for D (6 bases). Per germline, CDR1 LNHDA and CDR2 SQIVND (reference sequence). Deletions cut 6 bases from V and 1 base from J, with 10 bases between. There are 13 residues in the CDR3.

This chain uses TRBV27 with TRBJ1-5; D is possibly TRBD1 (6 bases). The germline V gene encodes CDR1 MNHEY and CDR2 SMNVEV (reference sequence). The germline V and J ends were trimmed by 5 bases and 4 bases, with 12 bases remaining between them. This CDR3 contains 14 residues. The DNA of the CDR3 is TGTGCCAGCAGTCGGACCGGGACAAATCAGCCCCAGCATTTT. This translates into CASSRTGTNQPQHF.

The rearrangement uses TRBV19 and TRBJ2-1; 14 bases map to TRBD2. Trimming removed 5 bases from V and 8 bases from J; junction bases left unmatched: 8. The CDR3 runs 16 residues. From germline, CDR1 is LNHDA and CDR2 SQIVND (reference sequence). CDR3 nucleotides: TGTGCCAGTAGTCCTAGGGGGACTAGCGGGAGACATGAGCAGTTCTTC. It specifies CASSPRGTSGRHEQFF.

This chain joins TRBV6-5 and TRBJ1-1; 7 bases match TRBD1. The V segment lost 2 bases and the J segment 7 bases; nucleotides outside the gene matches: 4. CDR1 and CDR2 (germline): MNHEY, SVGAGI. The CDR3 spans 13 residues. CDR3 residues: CASSYPGTDEAFF. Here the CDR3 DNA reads TGTGCCAGCAGTTACCCGGGGACAGATGAAGCTTTCTTT.

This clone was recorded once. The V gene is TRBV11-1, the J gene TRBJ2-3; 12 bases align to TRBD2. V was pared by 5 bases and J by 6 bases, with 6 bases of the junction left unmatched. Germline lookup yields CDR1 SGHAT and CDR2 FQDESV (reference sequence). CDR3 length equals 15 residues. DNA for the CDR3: TGTGCCAGCAGCCCCCGGACTAGCGGGGCTGATACGCAGTATTTT. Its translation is CASSPRTSGADTQYF.

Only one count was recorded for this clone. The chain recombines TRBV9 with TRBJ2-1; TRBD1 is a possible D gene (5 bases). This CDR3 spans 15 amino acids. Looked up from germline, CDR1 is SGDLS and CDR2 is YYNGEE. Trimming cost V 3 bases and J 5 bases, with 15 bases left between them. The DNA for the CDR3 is TGTGCCAGCAGCGAAACAGGTACTCTAAACAATGAGCAGTTCTTC. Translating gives CASSETGTLNNEQFF. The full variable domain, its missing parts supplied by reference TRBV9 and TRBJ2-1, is DSGVTQTPKHLITATGQRVTLRCSPRSGDLSVYWYQQSLDQGLQFLIQYYNGEERAKGNILERFSAQQFPDLHSELNLSSLELGDSALYFCASSETGTLNNEQFFGPGTRLTVL.

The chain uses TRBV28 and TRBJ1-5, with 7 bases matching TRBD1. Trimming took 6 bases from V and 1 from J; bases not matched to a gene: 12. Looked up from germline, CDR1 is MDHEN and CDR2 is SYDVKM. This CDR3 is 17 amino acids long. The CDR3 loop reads CASSFLTLTGSNQPQHF. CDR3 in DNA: TGTGCCAGCAGCTTCCTGACTTTGACAGGGAGCAATCAGCCCCAGCATTTT.

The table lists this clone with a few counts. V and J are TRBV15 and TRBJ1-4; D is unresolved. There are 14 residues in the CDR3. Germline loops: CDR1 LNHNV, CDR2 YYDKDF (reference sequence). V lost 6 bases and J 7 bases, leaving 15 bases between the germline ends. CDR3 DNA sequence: TGTGCCACCAGACAGACCGGAGGTGCTGAAAAACTGTTTTTT. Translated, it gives CATRQTGGAEKLFF.